Following are 18 T cell receptor beta chains from one sample sequenced in a study of control samples from healthy donors and cancer patients (dated by TCRdb to 2018 to 2020). Libraries came from the immunoSEQ multiplex PCR assay. TCRdb limited this immuneACCESS table to in-frame rearrangements with V and J called. A share of clones is missing; checked studies link under half to unresolved V genes, and the rest is unexplained. The sample yields under 450,000 clones; approximately 92% were counted once. Around 6.4% of the sample rests with the top ten. The sample comprised PBMCs. The source of these receptors is a middle-aged man with head and neck cancer.

Details on this clone: Germline and junction disagree at one end, which may indicate a read error. The rearrangement uses TRBV29-1 and TRBJ2-7, with 11 bases matching TRBD2. Germline-derived CDR1 and CDR2 are SQVTM and ANQGSEA. The CDR3 contains 11 residues. The CDR3 DNA reads TGCAGCGTCACACTAGCGGGGGTCCCCGCCTTC. Translating gives CSVTLAGVPAF.

The chain carries TRBV6-2 or TRBV6-3 and TRBJ1-5, with D unresolved. V shed 3 bases and J shed 4 bases, with 10 bases lying between them. Germline CDR1 and CDR2: MNHEY and SVGEGT. The CDR3 covers 14 residues. The CDR3 nucleotides are TGTGCCAGCAGTTATGTCAGAATTAATCAGCCCCAGCATTTT. Its protein product is CASSYVRINQPQHF.

The CDR3 DNA sequence: TGTGCCAGCAGTTTACGAGGAAGAGGGGATCAGCCCCAGCATTTT. Translation gives CASSLRGRGDQPQHF. The chain couples TRBV28 to TRBJ1-5, with a weak D call TRBD1 (5 bases). Germline CDR1 is MDHEN and CDR2 is SYDVKM. The CDR3 consists of 15 residues. Trimming shortened V by 2 bases and J by 5 bases, and 13 bases separated the two germline ends.

V is TRBV30 and J is TRBJ1-2; the D gene is possibly TRBD1 (5 bases). The germline CDR1 and CDR2 sequences are GTSNPN and SVGIG (reference sequence). The germline V and J ends were trimmed by 1 base and 3 bases, with 9 bases remaining between them. This CDR3 spans 13 amino acids. DNA of the CDR3: TGTGCCTGGAGTGGGTTGGGGGACTATGGCTACACCTTC. Translation: CAWSGLGDYGYTF. The full variable domain, with the rest looked up from reference TRBV30 and TRBJ1-2, is SQTIHQWPATLVQPVGSPLSLECTVEGTSNPNLYWYRQAAGRGLQLLFYSVGIGQISSEVPQNLSASRPQDRQFILSSKKLLLSDSGFYLCAWSGLGDYGYTFGSGTRLTVV.

The chain employs TRBV19 and TRBJ2-2; 8 nucleotides line up with TRBD1. Germline trimming cut 1 base from V and 4 bases from J; bases unmatched to any gene: 8. The CDR3 consists of 17 residues. Per germline, CDR1 LNHDA and CDR2 SQIVND (reference sequence). The CDR3 sequence is CASSIGGAGGGTGELFF. CDR3 nucleotides: TGTGCCAGTAGTATAGGCGGGGCAGGGGGCGGCACCGGGGAGCTGTTTTTT.

Details on this clone: The sample has other DNA sequences that encode this CDR3 too. The V call is TRBV27, the J call TRBJ2-1, with unresolved D. CDR3 length: 13 residues. Trimming stripped 0 bases from V and 5 bases from J, with 5 bases between. Germline CDR1 reads MNHEY; CDR2 reads SMNVEV (reference sequence). Here the CDR3 DNA reads TGTGCCAGCAGTTTATCTTCTAACAATGAGCAGTTCTTC. Translation gives CASSLSSNNEQFF.

The chain has TRBV4-3 and TRBJ2-5; tentative D call: TRBD2 (5 bases). CDR3 length: 16 amino acids. Per germline, CDR1 LGHNA and CDR2 YSLEER. V shed 2 bases and J shed 2 bases, with 15 bases lying between them. The CDR3 here is CASSQMGVTEQETQYF. DNA for the CDR3: TGCGCCAGCAGCCAAATGGGAGTGACGGAGCAAGAGACCCAGTACTTC.

In DNA form, the CDR3 reads TGCGCCAGCAGCCAACTCGGGGAGACCCAGTACTTC. This encodes CASSQLGETQYF. The V and J genes are TRBV4-1 and TRBJ2-5; D uncertain. Looked up from germline, CDR1 is MGHRA and CDR2 is YSYEKL. The V end lost 2 bases, the J end lost 5 bases, and 6 bases lay between the germline ends. This CDR3 is built from 12 residues.

This CDR3 reads CASSSPYDQGNTGELFF. In DNA form, the CDR3 reads TGCGCCAGCAGCTCACCGTACGATCAGGGTAACACCGGGGAGCTGTTTTTT. The J gene is TRBJ2-2, the V gene TRBV5-1; a weak D match, TRBD1 (5 bases). Germline CDR1 is SGHRS and CDR2 is YFSETQ. V shed 3 bases and J shed 2 bases, with 17 bases lying between them. This CDR3 region has 17 residues.

The rearrangement joins TRBV19 to TRBJ2-5, with D hard to call. V lost 3 bases to trimming and J lost 5 bases, with 10 bases between them. Germline V gene data show CDR1 as LNHDA and CDR2 as SQIVND (reference sequence). The CDR3 loop spans 13 amino acids. The CDR3 region is CASSMSGRETQYF. The CDR3, as DNA: TGTGCCAGTAGTATGTCCGGCCGGGAGACCCAGTACTTC.

This clone was found a few times. The V call is TRBV19, the J call TRBJ1-3, with unresolved D. Germline values: CDR1 LNHDA, CDR2 SQIVND (reference sequence). The V end lost 4 bases, the J end lost 0 bases, and 13 bases lay between the germline ends. This CDR3 is built from 16 residues. CDR3 region: CASSKAGQISGNTIYF. The CDR3 DNA reads as TGTGCCAGTAGTAAGGCGGGCCAAATCTCTGGAAACACCATATATTTT.

The chain combines TRBV28 with TRBJ2-1, with 12 bases lining up with TRBD2. CDR3 length equals 16 residues. The J segment lost 2 bases and the V segment lost 4 bases, leaving 3 bases of the junction unmatched. The germline CDR1 and CDR2 sequences are MDHEN and SYDVKM. CDR3 sequence: CASSSSGRVPYNEQFF. The CDR3 nucleotides read TGTGCCAGCAGTTCTAGCGGGAGGGTACCCTACAATGAGCAGTTCTTC.

This clone occurred once. The chain is built from TRBV5-1 and TRBJ2-3, with a tentative D call TRBD1 (5 bases). Trimming removed 0 bases at V and 2 bases at J, with 10 bases between. The germline V gene has CDR1 SGHRS and CDR2 YFSETQ. The CDR3 has 15 residues. The CDR3 DNA reads TGCGCCAGCAGCTTGGGACAGCCACTCACAGATACGCAGTATTTT. It translates to CASSLGQPLTDTQYF.

This clone was found once. This rearrangement joins TRBV30 to TRBJ1-4; 7 bases agree with TRBD1. This CDR3 is built from 13 residues. Germline CDR1 reads GTSNPN; CDR2 reads SVGIG (reference sequence). The V and J ends lost 7 bases and 5 bases, in that order; junction bases with no gene match: 7. The CDR3 is CAYDGTDNEKLFF. In DNA form, the CDR3 reads TGTGCCTACGACGGGACAGACAATGAAAAACTGTTTTTT.

The gene calls are TRBV27 and TRBJ2-7; TRBD2 agrees at 7 bases. Losses at the gene ends were 0 bases for V and 5 bases for J; bases not matched to a gene: 4. CDR3 length: 14 amino acids. The V gene's germline CDR1 is MNHEY and CDR2 SMNVEV (reference sequence). CDR3 loop: CASSLSGTTDEQYF. In DNA form, the CDR3 reads TGTGCCAGCAGTTTATCCGGGACTACGGACGAGCAGTACTTC.

The V gene is TRBV10-3, the J gene TRBJ2-3; D may be TRBD1 or TRBD2 (6 bases each). Trimming stripped 0 bases from V and 11 bases from J, with 9 bases between. Germline-derived CDR1 and CDR2 are ENHRY and SYGVKD. This CDR3 region has 12 residues. The CDR3 here is CAISESKGGQYF. CDR3 coding DNA: TGTGCCATCAGTGAGTCGAAGGGGGGGCAGTATTTT.

V is TRBV6-2 or TRBV6-3 and J is TRBJ2-5; D possibly corresponds to TRBD1 (6 bases). The V end lost 0 bases, the J end lost 1 base, and 12 bases lay between the germline ends. The CDR3 is 16 amino acids. The germline V gene encodes CDR1 MNHEY and CDR2 SVGEGT. The DNA of the CDR3 is TGTGCCAGCAGTTACTCGCAGACAGGCCTCCAAGAGACCCAGTACTTC. Amino acid sequence: CASSYSQTGLQETQYF.

The CDR3 DNA sequence: TGTGCCAGCTCATCAGAAAACCAGGTTTATGGCTACACCTTC. It is translated as CASSSENQVYGYTF. The gene calls are TRBV18 and TRBJ1-2; D gene uncertain. Germline CDR1 is KGHSH and CDR2 is LQKENI. The CDR3 sequence is 14 residues long. V dropped 5 bases and J dropped 5 bases, with 15 bases sitting between them.